The 20 T cell receptor beta chains reported below all come from one sample, sequenced in a study of T cells in Graves' hyperthyroidism and ophthalmopathy. RNA transcripts provided the source from which TCR beta CDR3 regions were amplified. Carried out on the TCR CDR3, a first-round RT-PCR used the HTBI primer set. TCRdb itself ran the multiplex PCR reads through MiXCR, one entry per CDR3 protein. The data contain approximately 600,000 distinct CDR3 sequences, less than 25% of them seen just once; the ten biggest clones take up around a third. Sequenced sample: blood. The receptors stem from a young man with Graves' ophthalmopathy.

This clonotype came up a few times. The chain has TRBV20-1 and TRBJ2-7; TRBD1 is a possible D gene (6 bases). Germline values: CDR1 DFQATT, CDR2 SNEGSKA (reference sequence). The length of the CDR3 is 14 residues. V lost 7 bases, J lost 0 bases, and 16 bases lay in between. CDR3 sequence reads: CSVGGHSSSYEQYF. In nucleotides, the CDR3 is TGCAGTGTAGGGGGACACTCGAGCTCCTACGAGCAGTACTTC.

This clonotype was detected many times. The chain joins TRBV28 to TRBJ1-3, with 8 bases matching TRBD1. This CDR3 spans 15 amino acids. V lost 7 bases and J lost 0; bases outside the gene matches: 5. Germline V lookup: CDR1 MDHEN, CDR2 SYDVKM. DNA for the CDR3: TGTGCCAGCAATAGACAGGGGACCTCTGGAAACACCATATATTTT. Amino acid sequence: CASNRQGTSGNTIYF.

This clonotype has only one observation. The chain carries TRBV5-1 and TRBJ2-3; 9 positions agree with TRBD2. Germline CDR1 SGHRS, CDR2 YFSETQ. Trimming took 0 bases from V and 6 from J; bases not matched to a gene: 5. There are 15 residues in the CDR3. CDR3 nucleotides: TGCGCCAGCAGCTTGGAAGCGGGAGGCGCGGATACGCAGTATTTT. Protein: CASSLEAGGADTQYF.

This clonotype was counted only a few times. The chain employs TRBV30 and TRBJ2-6; 7 nucleotides match TRBD1. This CDR3 is built from 15 residues. Trimming at V came to 5 bases and at J to 0 bases, leaving 4 bases not matched to a gene. Looked up from germline, CDR1 is GTSNPN and CDR2 is SVGIG (reference sequence). CDR3 nucleotides: TGTGCCTGGGGGACAGCCCTCTCTGGGGCCAACGTCCTGACTTTC. Encoded protein: CAWGTALSGANVLTF.

This clonotype was counted between two and nine times. The gene calls are TRBV28 and TRBJ1-1; D remains ambiguous. V lost 7 bases, J lost 8 bases, and 11 bases lay in between. The length of the CDR3 is 11 residues. Germline V gene lookup returns CDR1 MDHEN and CDR2 SYDVKM. This chain's CDR3 is CASISRTEAFF. Written as DNA, the CDR3 is TGTGCCAGCATCTCCCGGACGGAAGCTTTCTTT.

Written as DNA, the CDR3 is TGTGCCAGCAGTTTAGGGGTAGGACTAGCGGGGAAAGAGACCCAGTACTTC. This translates into CASSLGVGLAGKETQYF. The V and J genes are TRBV27 and TRBJ2-5, with 12 positions matching TRBD2. V was pared by 2 bases and J by 3 bases, with 7 bases of the junction left unmatched. The CDR3 runs 17 residues. Germline loops: CDR1 MNHEY, CDR2 SMNVEV (reference sequence).

This chain links TRBV7-4 with TRBJ2-7; 11 positions agree with TRBD2. Germline lookup yields CDR1 SGHVT and CDR2 SQSDAQ. The trim removed 5 bases at V and 4 bases at J, leaving 10 bases unmatched. This CDR3 spans 16 amino acids. As DNA, the CDR3 is TGTGCCAGCAGCGCGACCGGGACTAGCGGAGAATACGAGCAGTACTTC. Translation gives CASSATGTSGEYEQYF.

Concerning this clonotype: This may be a read error, as it is one base from a much larger clone. The chain joins TRBV11-2 to TRBJ2-7; D is undetermined. The CDR3 contains 10 residues. Germline CDR1 is SGHAT and CDR2 is FQNNGV. The CDR3 spells CACSSHEQYF. Here the CDR3 DNA reads TGTGCCTGCAGCTCACACGAGCAGTACTTC.

The chain couples TRBV6-1 to TRBJ2-1; 9 positions agree with TRBD2. The CDR3 totals 16 residues. Per germline, CDR1 MNHNS and CDR2 SASEGT. Trimming cost V 5 bases and J 5 bases; bases outside gene matches: 10. The DNA of the CDR3 is TGTGCCAGCAGTTCCGCGACTAGCGGAGCCCACAATGAGCAGTTCTTC. Encoded protein: CASSSATSGAHNEQFF.

This clonotype was seen ten or more times. The chain combines TRBV18 with TRBJ2-1, with 7 nucleotides matching TRBD1. V was clipped by 4 bases and J by 8 bases; unmatched bases: 8. The CDR3 runs 14 residues. Per germline, CDR1 KGHSH and CDR2 LQKENI. CDR3 bases: TGTGCCAGCTCACAGAGTAGAGGGGGCTATGAGCAGTTCTTC. This codes for CASSQSRGGYEQFF. Combining the CDR3 with reference TRBV18 and TRBJ2-1 gives the whole variable domain NAGVMQNPRHLVRRRGQEARLRCSPMKGHSHVYWYRQLPEEGLKFMVYLQKENIIDESGMPKERFSAEFPKEGPSILRIQQVVRGDSAAYFCASSQSRGGYEQFFGPGTRLTVL.

There are a few counts of this clonotype. The chain combines TRBV27 with TRBJ2-2, with 7 nucleotides matching TRBD2. The CDR3 loop spans 16 amino acids. CDR1 is MNHEY, CDR2 SMNVEV, per germline (reference sequence). J gave up 5 bases and V 5 bases, and 11 bases lay outside the gene matches. CDR3 in DNA: TGTGCCAGCAGTCCCGCCGCGGGACTACCAACCGGGGAGCTGTTTTTT. This sequence encodes CASSPAAGLPTGELFF.

There are a few counts of this clonotype. This rearrangement joins TRBV7-6 to TRBJ2-3, with D possibly matching TRBD2 (6 bases). Germline assignment: CDR1 SGHVS and CDR2 FNYEAQ. The CDR3 spans 13 residues. V was clipped by 5 bases and J by 6 bases, with 12 bases between them. CDR3 DNA: TGTGCCAGCAGCAGGACTGGAGGGGATACGCAGTATTTT. Protein: CASSRTGGDTQYF.

The chain joins TRBV9 to TRBJ2-1; D is perhaps TRBD1 (5 bases). Germline CDR1 and CDR2: SGDLS and YYNGEE. The CDR3 spans 17 residues. The ends were cut back, 0 bases at V and 5 bases at J, with 18 bases in the middle. CDR3 sequence reads: CASSVASRDGFNNEQFF. The DNA for the CDR3 is TGTGCCAGCAGCGTAGCTTCCAGGGATGGATTTAACAATGAGCAGTTCTTC.

This clonotype has just a few counts. The rearrangement uses TRBV20-1 and TRBJ1-2; 8 bases are a match to TRBD1. This CDR3 region has 11 residues. The J segment lost 5 bases and the V segment lost 7 bases, leaving 3 bases of the junction unmatched. Germline CDR1 is DFQATT and CDR2 is SNEGSKA (reference sequence). CDR3 sequence: CSDRGDYGYTF. The CDR3 region has the DNA TGCAGTGACAGGGGGGATTATGGCTACACCTTC.

The rearrangement joins TRBV4-2 to TRBJ2-2; possible D gene TRBD2, 6 bases. This CDR3 is built from 16 residues. The germline V and J ends were trimmed by 0 bases and 3 bases, with 11 bases remaining between them. Germline lookup yields CDR1 LGHNA and CDR2 YNFKEQ. CDR3 sequence reads: CASSQDGRGDTGELFF. DNA for the CDR3: TGTGCCAGCAGCCAAGACGGGAGAGGCGACACCGGGGAGCTGTTTTTT.

This clonotype showed up many times. This chain uses TRBV12-3 or TRBV12-4 with TRBJ2-1; 7 positions agree with TRBD1. The CDR3 is 14 residues long. J gave up 4 bases and V 3 bases, and 3 bases lay outside the gene matches. Here the CDR3 DNA reads TGTGCCAGCAGTTTGGACAGGTCTTACAATGAGCAGTTCTTC. Its translation is CASSLDRSYNEQFF.

The V call is TRBV27, the J call TRBJ2-5, with 14 bases fitting TRBD2. There are 15 residues in the CDR3. Germline V gene data show CDR1 as MNHEY and CDR2 as SMNVEV (reference sequence). Trimming cost V 6 bases and J 7 bases; bases outside gene matches: 7. CDR3 sequence: CASSNRGTSGGTQYF. The CDR3 nucleotides read TGTGCCAGCAGCAATAGGGGGACTAGCGGGGGGACCCAGTACTTC.

CDR3 sequence (DNA): TGTGCCAGCAGTGAACCCTTTTCAGTGGAAAAACTGTTTTTT. It yields the protein CASSEPFSVEKLFF. The chain links TRBV2 to TRBJ1-4; D gene unclear. Germline V gene sequence: CDR1 SNHLY, CDR2 FYNNEI. The V and J ends lost 2 bases and 8 bases respectively, with 12 bases between them. This CDR3 is 14 amino acids long.

The chain has TRBV9 and TRBJ1-1, with unresolved D. The CDR3 consists of 14 residues. Trimming left V 4 bases short and J 3 bases short, with 13 bases between. Germline V gives CDR1 SGDLS, CDR2 YYNGEE. In DNA form, the CDR3 reads TGTGCCAGCAGCCTCAACTTGTTGGACACTGAAGCTTTCTTT. Translating it yields CASSLNLLDTEAFF.

In this sample, this clonotype turned up a few times. The chain carries TRBV11-3 and TRBJ2-5, with 8 bases identical to TRBD1. Looked up from germline, CDR1 is SGHNT and CDR2 is YENEEA. V lost 5 bases and J lost 5; bases outside the gene matches: 19. The CDR3 covers 18 residues. DNA for the CDR3: TGTGCCAGCAGCCCCGGGACAGGTTTGCCCCCAGGCATGGAGACCCAGTACTTC. This gives the protein CASSPGTGLPPGMETQYF.